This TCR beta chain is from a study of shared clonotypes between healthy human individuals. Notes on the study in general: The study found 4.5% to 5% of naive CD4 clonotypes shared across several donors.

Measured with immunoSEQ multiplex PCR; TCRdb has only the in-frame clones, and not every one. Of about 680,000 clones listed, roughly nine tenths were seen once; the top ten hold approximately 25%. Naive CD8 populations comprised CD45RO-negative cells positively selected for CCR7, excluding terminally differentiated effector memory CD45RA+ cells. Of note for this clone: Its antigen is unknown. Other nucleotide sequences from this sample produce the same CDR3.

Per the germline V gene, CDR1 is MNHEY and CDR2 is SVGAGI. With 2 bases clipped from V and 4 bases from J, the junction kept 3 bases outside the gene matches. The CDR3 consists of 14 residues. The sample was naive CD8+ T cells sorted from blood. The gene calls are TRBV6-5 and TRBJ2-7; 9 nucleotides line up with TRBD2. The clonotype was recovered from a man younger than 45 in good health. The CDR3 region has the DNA TGTGCCAGCAGTTACGGAGCGGGAGGATACGAGCAGTACTTC. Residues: CASSYGAGGYEQYF.